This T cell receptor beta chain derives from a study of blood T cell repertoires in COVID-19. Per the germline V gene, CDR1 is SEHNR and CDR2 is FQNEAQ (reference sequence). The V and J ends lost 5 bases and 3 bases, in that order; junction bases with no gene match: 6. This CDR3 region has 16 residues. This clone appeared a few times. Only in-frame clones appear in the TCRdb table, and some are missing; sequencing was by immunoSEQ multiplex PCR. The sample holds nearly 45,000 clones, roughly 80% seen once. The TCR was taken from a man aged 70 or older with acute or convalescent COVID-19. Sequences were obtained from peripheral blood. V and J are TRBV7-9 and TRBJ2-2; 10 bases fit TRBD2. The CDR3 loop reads CASSVASGGHTGELFF. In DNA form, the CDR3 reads TGTGCCAGCAGCGTGGCTAGCGGGGGCCACACCGGGGAGCTGTTTTTT.